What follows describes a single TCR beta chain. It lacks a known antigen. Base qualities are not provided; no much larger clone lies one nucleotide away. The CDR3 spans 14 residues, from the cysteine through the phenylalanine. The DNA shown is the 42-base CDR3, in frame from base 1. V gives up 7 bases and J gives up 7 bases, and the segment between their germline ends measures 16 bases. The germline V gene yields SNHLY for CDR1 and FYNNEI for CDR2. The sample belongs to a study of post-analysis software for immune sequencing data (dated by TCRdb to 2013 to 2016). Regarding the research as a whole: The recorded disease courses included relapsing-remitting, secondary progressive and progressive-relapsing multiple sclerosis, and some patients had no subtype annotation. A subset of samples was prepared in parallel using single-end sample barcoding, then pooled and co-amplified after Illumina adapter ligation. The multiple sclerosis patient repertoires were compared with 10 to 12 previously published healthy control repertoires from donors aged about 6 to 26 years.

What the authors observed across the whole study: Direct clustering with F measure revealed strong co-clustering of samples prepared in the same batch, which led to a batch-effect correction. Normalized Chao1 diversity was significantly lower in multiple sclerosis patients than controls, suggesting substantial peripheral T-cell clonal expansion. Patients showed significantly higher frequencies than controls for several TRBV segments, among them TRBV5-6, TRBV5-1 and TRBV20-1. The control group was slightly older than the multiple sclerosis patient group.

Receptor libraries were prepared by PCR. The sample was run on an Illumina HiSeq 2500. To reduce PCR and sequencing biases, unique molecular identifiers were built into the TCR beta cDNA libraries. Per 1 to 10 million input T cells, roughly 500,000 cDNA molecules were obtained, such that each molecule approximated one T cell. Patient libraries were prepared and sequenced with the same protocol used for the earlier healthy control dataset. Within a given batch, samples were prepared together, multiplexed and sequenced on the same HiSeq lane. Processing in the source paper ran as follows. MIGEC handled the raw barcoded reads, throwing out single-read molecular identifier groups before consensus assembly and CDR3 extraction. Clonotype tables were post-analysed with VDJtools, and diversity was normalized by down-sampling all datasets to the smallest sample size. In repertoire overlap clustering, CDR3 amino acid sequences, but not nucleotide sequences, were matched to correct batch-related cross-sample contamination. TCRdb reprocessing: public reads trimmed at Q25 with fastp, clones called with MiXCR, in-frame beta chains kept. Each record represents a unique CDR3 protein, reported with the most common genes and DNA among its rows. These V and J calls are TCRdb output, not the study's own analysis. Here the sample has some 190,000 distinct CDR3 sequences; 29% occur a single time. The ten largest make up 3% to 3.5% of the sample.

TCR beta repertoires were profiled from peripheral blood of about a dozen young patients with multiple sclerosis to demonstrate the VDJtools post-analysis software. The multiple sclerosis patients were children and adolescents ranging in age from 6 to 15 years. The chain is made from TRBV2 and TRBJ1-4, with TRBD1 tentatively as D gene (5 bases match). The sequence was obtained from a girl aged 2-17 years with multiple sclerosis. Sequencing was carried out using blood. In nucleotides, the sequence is TGTGCCAGCAATTCCGAGGGGTTCGGTGAAAAACTGTTTTTT. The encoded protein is CASNSEGFGEKLFF.